Ten or more counts support the clone carrying this T cell receptor (beta chain). What it binds is not known. The sample comes from a study of blood T cells in healthy people across ages. Study-wide findings and caveats: A roughly linear fall in TCR beta diversity per million T cells was seen with increasing age. The study found TCR beta diversity correlated strongly with naive T cell percentage.

A second PCR of about 6 to 12 cycles used a sample-barcoded 5' primer and a J-beta primer mix. TCRdb re-derived calls from the 5' RACE reads in MiXCR, one entry per CDR3 protein. The table shows roughly 930,000 distinct CDR3 sequences, with roughly 48% occurring only once. CDR1 is LGHDT, CDR2 YNNKEL, per germline (reference sequence). The V gene lost 1 base and the J gene lost 6 bases, with 2 bases spanning the gap. The CDR3 has 11 amino acids. Sequences were obtained from blood. The clonotype originates from a man between 25 and 39 years old in good health. The chain carries TRBV3-1 and TRBJ2-3; D call uncertain. CDR3 DNA: TGTGCCAGCAGCCAAGTGGATACGCAGTATTTT. This codes for CASSQVDTQYF.